This record looks at one T cell receptor (beta chain) sequence and its context. The sort gate was single viable CD3+CD4+CD8-CD45RO+ cells for memory CD4+ T cells. CMV serostatus came from serum IgG against pp150, pp28, p38, p52. The data stem from a study of memory CD4+ T cells and cytomegalovirus serostatus. CDR3 length: 13 amino acids. The germline V gene encodes CDR1 LNHDA and CDR2 SQIVND (reference sequence). The V end lost 3 bases, the J end lost 6 bases, and 12 bases lay between the germline ends. Using immunoSEQ multiplex PCR, the repertoire was profiled, and TCRdb retains in-frame clones only, with some absent. The data hold some 54,000 clones, with around 83% observed a single time.

Sequencing used memory CD4+ T cells from blood. This chain links TRBV19 with TRBJ2-7; TRBD2 is a possible D gene (5 bases). The sequence came from an adult in good health and CMV-seropositive. The CDR3 nucleotides read TGTGCCAGTAGTATTTCTCCGGGGAGCGAGCAGTACTTC. It specifies CASSISPGSEQYF.